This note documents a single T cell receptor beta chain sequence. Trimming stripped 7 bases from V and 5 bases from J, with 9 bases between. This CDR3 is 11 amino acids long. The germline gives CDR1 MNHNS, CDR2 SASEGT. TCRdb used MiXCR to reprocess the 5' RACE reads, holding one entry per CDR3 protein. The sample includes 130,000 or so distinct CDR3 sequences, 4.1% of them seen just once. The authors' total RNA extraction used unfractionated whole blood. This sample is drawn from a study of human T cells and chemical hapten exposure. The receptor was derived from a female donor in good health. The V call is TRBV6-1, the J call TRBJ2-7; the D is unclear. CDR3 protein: CASTLWDEQYF. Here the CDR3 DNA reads TGTGCCAGCACCTTATGGGACGAGCAGTACTTC.